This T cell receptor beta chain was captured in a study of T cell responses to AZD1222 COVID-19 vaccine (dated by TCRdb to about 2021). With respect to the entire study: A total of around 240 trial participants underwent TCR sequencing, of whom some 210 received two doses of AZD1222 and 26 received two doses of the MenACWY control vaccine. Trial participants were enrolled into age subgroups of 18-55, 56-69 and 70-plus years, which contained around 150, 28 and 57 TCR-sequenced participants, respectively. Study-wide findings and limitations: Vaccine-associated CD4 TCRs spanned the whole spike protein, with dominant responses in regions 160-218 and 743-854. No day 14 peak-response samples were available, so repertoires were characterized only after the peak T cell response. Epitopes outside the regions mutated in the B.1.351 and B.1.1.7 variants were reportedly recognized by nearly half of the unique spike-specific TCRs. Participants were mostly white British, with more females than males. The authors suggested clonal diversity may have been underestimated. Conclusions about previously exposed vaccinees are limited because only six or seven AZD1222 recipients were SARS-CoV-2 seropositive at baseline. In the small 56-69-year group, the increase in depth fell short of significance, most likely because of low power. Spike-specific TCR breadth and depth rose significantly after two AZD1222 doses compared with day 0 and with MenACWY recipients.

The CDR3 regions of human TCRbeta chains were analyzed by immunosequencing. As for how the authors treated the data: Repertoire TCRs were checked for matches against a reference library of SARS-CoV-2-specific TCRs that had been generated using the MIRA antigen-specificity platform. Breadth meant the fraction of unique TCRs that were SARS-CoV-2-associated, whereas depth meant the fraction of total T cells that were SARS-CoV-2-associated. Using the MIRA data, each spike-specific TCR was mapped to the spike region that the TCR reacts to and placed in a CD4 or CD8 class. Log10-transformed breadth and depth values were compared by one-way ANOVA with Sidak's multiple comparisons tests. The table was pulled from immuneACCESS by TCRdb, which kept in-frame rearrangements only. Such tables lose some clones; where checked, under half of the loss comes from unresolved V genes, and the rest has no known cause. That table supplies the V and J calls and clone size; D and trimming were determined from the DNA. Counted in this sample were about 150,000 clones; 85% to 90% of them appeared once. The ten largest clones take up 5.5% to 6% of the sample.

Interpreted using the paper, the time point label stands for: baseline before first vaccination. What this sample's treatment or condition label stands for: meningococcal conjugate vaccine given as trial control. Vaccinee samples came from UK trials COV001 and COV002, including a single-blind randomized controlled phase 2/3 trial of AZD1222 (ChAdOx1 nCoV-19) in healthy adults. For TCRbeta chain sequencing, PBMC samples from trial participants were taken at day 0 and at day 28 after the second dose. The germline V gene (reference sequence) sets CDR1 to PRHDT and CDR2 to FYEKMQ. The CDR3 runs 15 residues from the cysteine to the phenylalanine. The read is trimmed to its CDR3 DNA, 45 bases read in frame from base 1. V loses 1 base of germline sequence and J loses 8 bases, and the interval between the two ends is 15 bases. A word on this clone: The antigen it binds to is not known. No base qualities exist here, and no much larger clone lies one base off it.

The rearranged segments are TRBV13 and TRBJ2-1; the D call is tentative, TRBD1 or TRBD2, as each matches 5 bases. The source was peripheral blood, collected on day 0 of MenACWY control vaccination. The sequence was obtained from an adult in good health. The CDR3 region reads CASSLVGEPRDEQFF. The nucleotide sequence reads TGTGCCAGCAGCTTAGTGGGGGAACCTAGGGATGAGCAGTTCTTC. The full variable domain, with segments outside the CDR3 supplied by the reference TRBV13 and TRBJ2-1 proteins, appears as AAGVIQSPRHLIKEKRETATLKCYPIPRHDTVYWYQQGPGQDPQFLISFYEKMQSDKGSIPDRFSAQQFSDYHSELNMSSLELGDSALYFCASSLVGEPRDEQFFGPGTRLTVL.